The 28 T cell receptor beta chains below come from one sample, sequenced in a study of T cell repertoires in cytomegalovirus infection. MiXCR, run by TCRdb on the reads, gives a single entry per CDR3 protein. This sample has approximately 1,000,000 distinct CDR3 sequences; roughly a third occur once, and the top ten carry roughly 12%. Which antigens these TCRs recognize remains unknown. The sequencing here drew on cultured CD8+ T cells from PBMCs, taken from culture after CMV antigen stimulation. These receptor sequences come from a human donor in good health (CMV status not recorded). Some clones in this sample may be carry-over from other donors' samples.

The CDR3 sequence is CASSLENYSYEQYF. CDR3 in DNA: TGTGCCAGCAGCTTAGAAAACTACTCCTACGAGCAGTACTTC. The rearrangement joins TRBV11-3 to TRBJ2-7; D gene uncertain. The CDR3 contains 14 residues. V was pared by 0 bases and J by 0 bases, with 6 bases between. Germline CDR1 is SGHNT and CDR2 is YENEEA. The full variable domain, rest sourced from reference TRBV11-3 and TRBJ2-7, is EAGVVQSPRYKIIEKKQPVAFWCNPISGHNTLYWYLQNLGQGPELLIRYENEEAVDDSQLPKDRFSAERLKGVDSTLKIQPAELGDSAVYLCASSLENYSYEQYFGPGTRLTVT.

This chain uses TRBV3-1 with TRBJ2-2; 7 bases are shared with TRBD2. The junction had 8 bases not matched to a gene; V was cut back by 1 base and J by 6 bases. CDR3 length: 16 residues. Per the germline V gene, CDR1 is LGHDT and CDR2 is YNNKEL (reference sequence). In nucleotides, the CDR3 is TGTGCCAGCAGCCAAGGGACTAGTCGGTTTCCCGGGGAGCTGTTTTTT. This gives the protein CASSQGTSRFPGELFF.

The rearrangement links TRBV4-1 to TRBJ2-5, with 7 nucleotides matching TRBD2. J was trimmed by 3 bases and V by 0 bases; bases with no gene match: 4. The V gene's germline CDR1 is MGHRA and CDR2 YSYEKL. CDR3 length: 15 amino acids. CDR3 nucleotide sequence: TGCGCCAGCAGCCAAGATGTGGCGGGGGAAGAGACCCAGTACTTC. It translates to CASSQDVAGEETQYF.

For this clonotype: Being one base from a much bigger clone, this may be a read error. The chain uses TRBV7-2 and TRBJ2-7; TRBD1 matches 8 bases. This CDR3 comprises 15 residues. With 10 bases clipped from V and 0 bases from J, the junction kept 11 bases outside the gene matches. From germline, CDR1 is SGHTA and CDR2 FQGNSA. The CDR3 DNA is TGTGCCAACAGTCGAACAGGACAGGGCTCCTACGAGCAGTACTTC. Translated, it gives CANSRTGQGSYEQYF. Variable domain in full (rest from reference TRBV7-2 and TRBJ2-7): GAGVSQSPSNKVTEKGKDVELRCDPISGHTALYWYRQSLGQGLEFLIYFQGNSAPDKSGLPSDRFSAERTGGSVSTLTIQRTQQEDSAVYLCANSRTGQGSYEQYFGPGTRLTVT.

This clonotype was detected only a few times. The CDR3 DNA reads TGTGCCAGCAGCCCGGTGCCGGGACTAGCGGGGTTCGTGGATACGCAGTATTTT. It specifies CASSPVPGLAGFVDTQYF. The gene calls are TRBV11-1 and TRBJ2-3; 13 positions agree with TRBD2. The CDR3 extends over 18 amino acids. The germline V gene has CDR1 SGHAT and CDR2 FQDESV (reference sequence). The V and J ends lost 5 bases and 6 bases, in that order; junction bases with no gene match: 14.

The table lists this clonotype with a few counts. This chain links TRBV2 with TRBJ2-1; a weak D match, TRBD2 (6 bases). This CDR3 is built from 14 residues. CDR1 and CDR2 (germline): SNHLY, FYNNEI. V was shortened by 7 bases and J by 0 bases, with 10 bases between the two germline ends. CDR3 amino acids: CASIGGSSYNEQFF. CDR3 nucleotides: TGTGCCAGCATTGGAGGGAGCTCCTACAATGAGCAGTTCTTC.

The table lists this clonotype with a count of one. V usage is TRBV5-5 and J usage is TRBJ2-6; the match to TRBD1 covers 9 bases. V was pared by 4 bases and J by 4 bases, with 9 bases of the junction left unmatched. The germline V gene encodes CDR1 SGHKS and CDR2 YYEKEE (reference sequence). The CDR3 sequence is 17 residues long. CDR3 nucleotides: TGTGCCAGCAGCCACCCGGGACAGGGTTCCGGGGCCAACGTCCTGACTTTC. This codes for CASSHPGQGSGANVLTF.

This chain links TRBV20-1 with TRBJ2-1; TRBD2 might be the D (6 bases). Trimming removed 4 bases from V and 6 bases from J, with 19 bases in between. This CDR3 has 15 amino acids. In germline, CDR1 is DFQATT, CDR2 SNEGSKA (reference sequence). The CDR3 DNA is TGCAGTGCTAAGGTCCCTAGCGACCCCCCCAATGAGCAGTTCTTC. Its translation: CSAKVPSDPPNEQFF.

This clonotype was detected a few times. V gene TRBV19 combines with J gene TRBJ1-1; 10 bases align to TRBD1. V shed 4 bases and J 5 bases; nucleotides not matched to a gene: 7. This CDR3 has 15 residues. The germline V gene encodes CDR1 LNHDA and CDR2 SQIVND (reference sequence). CDR3 nucleotide sequence: TGTGCCAGTAGTAGGGGACAGGGGCTCCCGACTGAAGCTTTCTTT. Protein sequence: CASSRGQGLPTEAFF.

This clonotype was counted between two and nine times. The V gene is TRBV20-1, the J gene TRBJ2-3; 8 bases align to TRBD2. Germline-derived CDR1 and CDR2 are DFQATT and SNEGSKA (reference sequence). Trimming cost V 1 base and J 1 base; bases outside gene matches: 4. CDR3 size: 15 residues. DNA of the CDR3: TGCAGTGCTAGAGGAGCGGGGGAGGGCACAGATACGCAGTATTTT. It codes for CSARGAGEGTDTQYF.

This clonotype appeared many times. The V gene is TRBV6-2 or TRBV6-3, the J gene TRBJ2-1; TRBD1 might be the D (5 bases). CDR1 is MNHEY and CDR2 is SVGEGT in the germline V gene. The ends were cut back, 5 bases at V and 4 bases at J, with 6 bases in the middle. The CDR3 has 12 residues. Here the CDR3 DNA reads TGTGCCAGCAGTAGACAGTACAATGAGCAGTTCTTC. This gives the protein CASSRQYNEQFF.

The chain uses TRBV12-3 or TRBV12-4 and TRBJ1-1; 9 nucleotides agree with TRBD1. The CDR3 has 16 residues. The junction had 6 bases not matched to a gene; V was cut back by 0 bases and J by 4 bases. CDR3 coding DNA: TGTGCCAGCAGTTTAGCGGGACAGGGCGCCCTCACTGAAGCTTTCTTT. As protein: CASSLAGQGALTEAFF.

This clonotype has more than one count but fewer than ten. For the CDR3, the DNA is TGTGCCAGCAGTTTACGGGGGACCAGGATGAACACTGAAGCTTTCTTT. It encodes CASSLRGTRMNTEAFF. This rearrangement joins TRBV27 to TRBJ1-1; a possible D gene is TRBD1 (5 bases). V was trimmed by 2 bases and J by 0 bases, leaving 13 bases between them. Germline-derived CDR1 and CDR2 are MNHEY and SMNVEV (reference sequence). The CDR3 contains 16 residues.

This clonotype was seen only a few times. This chain uses TRBV20-1 with TRBJ2-1; 10 positions match TRBD2. Unmatched junction bases numbered 9, after V lost 4 bases and J lost 9 bases. The CDR3 has 14 amino acids. Germline CDR1 reads DFQATT; CDR2 reads SNEGSKA (reference sequence). The CDR3 reads CSATLSGGAGEQFF. The CDR3 bases are TGCAGTGCTACCCTGAGCGGGGGGGCCGGTGAGCAGTTCTTC.

This rearrangement joins TRBV2 to TRBJ2-3; D is unclear. Per germline, CDR1 SNHLY and CDR2 FYNNEI. The CDR3 runs to 19 residues. Trimming left V 7 bases short and J 0 bases short, with 26 bases between. This CDR3 is CASTDSGVAPRPSTDTQYF. The DNA of the CDR3 is TGTGCCAGCACGGATTCTGGGGTAGCCCCCAGGCCTAGCACAGATACGCAGTATTTT. Looking up the rest from reference TRBV2 and TRBJ2-3 gives the full variable domain: EPEVTQTPSHQVTQMGQEVILRCVPISNHLYFYWYRQILGQKVEFLVSFYNNEISEKSEIFDDQFSVERPDGSNFTLKIRSTKLEDSAMYFCASTDSGVAPRPSTDTQYFGPGTRLTVL.

The CDR3 spells CASSLLGDTYYNEQFF. As DNA, the CDR3 is TGTGCCAGCAGCTTACTGGGAGACACCTACTACAATGAGCAGTTCTTC. The chain recombines TRBV13 with TRBJ2-1, with D tentatively TRBD2 (5 bases). CDR1 and CDR2 (germline): PRHDT, FYEKMQ (reference sequence). This CDR3 region has 16 residues. The V end lost 2 bases, the J end lost 3 bases, and 14 bases lay between the germline ends.

The V call is TRBV7-3, the J call TRBJ2-1, with 7 bases matching TRBD2. The CDR3 consists of 17 residues. Looked up from germline, CDR1 is SGHTA and CDR2 is FQGTGA. With 5 bases clipped from V and 1 base from J, the junction kept 11 bases outside the gene matches. This CDR3 reads CASSPPPSGASYNEQFF. In DNA form, the CDR3 reads TGTGCCAGCAGCCCGCCTCCCAGCGGGGCTTCCTACAATGAGCAGTTCTTC. Drawing the rest from reference TRBV7-3 and TRBJ2-1, the complete variable domain is GAGVSQTPSNKVTEKGKYVELRCDPISGHTALYWYRQSLGQGPEFLIYFQGTGAADDSGLPNDRFFAVRPEGSVSTLKIQRTERGDSAVYLCASSPPPSGASYNEQFFGPGTRLTVL.

A word on this clonotype: One end of the junction fails to match germline, which may point to a read error. The chain is built from TRBV7-6 and TRBJ2-5; D is perhaps TRBD1 (6 bases). From germline, CDR1 is SGHVS and CDR2 FNYEAQ. The CDR3 totals 15 residues. The CDR3 DNA reads as TGTGTCAGCAGCTTAGTACCAGGGGTTGAGGAGACCCAGTACTTC. The encoded protein is CVSSLVPGVEETQYF.

This clonotype was picked up a small number of times. The chain uses TRBV4-1 and TRBJ2-1; no firm D call. CDR1 is MGHRA, CDR2 YSYEKL, per germline. The CDR3 length is 16 residues. Trimming removed 4 bases at V and 0 bases at J, with 13 bases between. The CDR3 coding sequence is TGCGCCAGCAGCCCCAGACCCCTGAGCTCCTACAATGAGCAGTTCTTC. Translating gives CASSPRPLSSYNEQFF.

This clonotype has more than one count but fewer than ten. This chain joins TRBV27 and TRBJ2-3; D is uncertain. The CDR3 covers 13 residues. The V end lost 7 bases, the J end lost 4 bases, and 12 bases lay between the germline ends. The germline CDR1 and CDR2 sequences are MNHEY and SMNVEV (reference sequence). Here the CDR3 reads CASTKVGADTQYF. The CDR3 DNA reads TGTGCCAGCACCAAAGTTGGCGCAGATACGCAGTATTTT.

V usage is TRBV5-6 and J usage is TRBJ2-7; possibly TRBD1 for D (6 bases). Between the trimmed V and J ends, which lost 4 bases and 0 bases, there was a span of 8 bases. Per germline, CDR1 SGHDT and CDR2 YYEEEE. The CDR3 is 13 residues long. This chain's CDR3 is CASSNRVSYEQYF. The CDR3 DNA is TGTGCCAGCAGCAACAGGGTCTCCTACGAGCAGTACTTC.

Ten or more counts support this clonotype. The chain has TRBV4-1 and TRBJ2-5; 15 nucleotides line up with TRBD2. The V gene's germline CDR1 is MGHRA and CDR2 YSYEKL. The CDR3 is made up of 18 amino acids. Unmatched junction bases numbered 7, after V lost 4 bases and J lost 1 base. Written as DNA, the CDR3 is TGCGCCAGCAGCCTTGGACTAGCGGGGGGGGGAGGCCAAGAGACCCAGTACTTC. Its protein product is CASSLGLAGGGGQETQYF.

The chain carries TRBV6-1 and TRBJ1-1, with D maybe TRBD1 (5 bases). Germline V gene sequence: CDR1 MNHNS, CDR2 SASEGT. This CDR3 contains 14 residues. Trimming took off 6 bases at V and 1 base at J, with 12 bases between the two ends. Written as DNA, the CDR3 is TGTGCCAGCAGCCCAGGGCCGACGAACACTGAAGCTTTCTTT. It translates to CASSPGPTNTEAFF.

This chain links TRBV6-2 or TRBV6-3 with TRBJ2-7; 11 nucleotides match TRBD1. The length of the CDR3 is 18 residues. Germline CDR1 and CDR2: MNHEY and SVGEGT. V shed 0 bases, J shed 2 bases, and the junction held 9 bases outside the gene matches. In DNA, the CDR3 is TGTGCCAGCAGTTACTCTACCTCAAGGGGACAGGGGGCCTACGAGCAGTACGTC. Protein product: CASSYSTSRGQGAYEQYV.

This clonotype was detected only a few times. The chain carries TRBV7-9 and TRBJ2-7; D call uncertain. Trimming took off 6 bases at V and 0 bases at J, with 12 bases between the two ends. The CDR3 runs 14 residues. CDR1 and CDR2 from the germline V gene are SEHNR and FQNEAQ (reference sequence). The CDR3 here is CASSPSTPSYEQYF. CDR3 in DNA: TGTGCCAGCAGTCCGTCGACACCCTCCTACGAGCAGTACTTC.

The chain has TRBV5-1 and TRBJ2-7, with a tentative D call TRBD1 (5 bases). V was shortened by 0 bases and J by 2 bases, with 9 bases between the two germline ends. Germline assignment: CDR1 SGHRS and CDR2 YFSETQ. CDR3 length equals 14 residues. CDR3 amino acids: CASSLGQLAYEQYF. CDR3 nucleotide sequence: TGCGCCAGCAGCTTGGGACAGCTGGCCTACGAGCAGTACTTC.

This sequence joins TRBV25-1 and TRBJ1-6; no definite D call. The CDR3 spans 17 residues. The ends were cut back, 6 bases at V and 0 bases at J, with 15 bases in the middle. Per germline, CDR1 MGHDK and CDR2 SYGVNS. CDR3 DNA: TGTGCCAGCAGCTTCGGACGGCAGAGCTCCTATAATTCACCCCTCCACTTT. It encodes CASSFGRQSSYNSPLHF.

The rearrangement links TRBV4-3 to TRBJ2-1; no clear D gene. The germline gives CDR1 LGHNA, CDR2 YSLEER. V shed 0 bases and J shed 0 bases, with 12 bases lying between them. The CDR3 covers 17 residues. In DNA form, the CDR3 reads TGCGCCAGCAGCCAAGAAGCCCCGACCAGCTCCTACAATGAGCAGTTCTTC. Translated, it gives CASSQEAPTSSYNEQFF.